These 6 T cell receptor beta chains came from one sample sequenced in a study of CD8+ T cells in alopecia areata. RNA extraction was followed by reverse transcription into cDNA, which acted as the sequencing template. Generated by immunoSEQ multiplex PCR, the TCRdb table keeps only in-frame clones and is missing some. Of 110,000 to 150,000 clones detected, about 60% appear once; the ten largest clones hold roughly 6.5%. Sequencing was performed on CD4+ T cells sorted from blood, taken at week 0. The receptors come from a human donor with alopecia areata.

The rearrangement links TRBV4-3 to TRBJ2-5; 9 nucleotides match TRBD2. J lost 5 bases, V lost 2 bases, and 6 bases had no gene match. CDR3 length: 15 residues. Per the germline V gene, CDR1 is LGHNA and CDR2 is YSLEER. The CDR3 reads CASSQSSGGRETQYF. CDR3 nucleotides: TGCGCCAGCAGCCAATCGAGCGGGGGGAGGGAGACCCAGTACTTC.

This clone was picked up a small number of times. This sequence joins TRBV5-4 and TRBJ2-5, with D perhaps matching TRBD1 or TRBD2 (5 bases each). CDR1 SGHNT and CDR2 YYREEE come from the germline V gene (reference sequence). The CDR3 spans 14 residues. Trimming removed 1 base at V and 5 bases at J, with 12 bases between. CDR3 DNA sequence: TGTGCCAGCAGCTTGTTCGGGGCCAAGGAGACCCAGTACTTC. Protein product: CASSLFGAKETQYF.

The table lists this clone with a few counts. J is TRBJ1-4 and V is TRBV5-1; D ambiguous. The CDR3 sequence is 14 residues long. Germline CDR1 is SGHRS and CDR2 is YFSETQ. V gave up 4 bases and J gave up 8 bases, with 15 bases separating them. DNA for the CDR3: TGCGCCAGCAGCCCAGCCGCCGGACCAGAAAAACTGTTTTTT. Amino acid sequence: CASSPAAGPEKLFF.

The chain employs TRBV29-1 and TRBJ1-1, with D hard to call. Germline CDR1 is SQVTM and CDR2 is ANQGSEA. V was clipped by 3 bases and J by 0 bases, with 11 bases between them. This CDR3 contains 14 residues. CDR3 sequence (DNA): TGCAGCGTTGAGCGGCGAATTGTGAACACTGAAGCTTTCTTT. It specifies CSVERRIVNTEAFF.

The rearrangement links TRBV5-6 to TRBJ2-1, with D perhaps matching TRBD1 (6 bases). CDR1 SGHDT and CDR2 YYEEEE come from the germline V gene. Trimming removed 1 base at V and 6 bases at J, with 11 bases between. This CDR3 has 14 residues. The CDR3 loop reads CASSLNAGANEQFF. CDR3 in DNA: TGTGCCAGCAGCTTGAACGCAGGGGCCAATGAGCAGTTCTTC.

The chain is built from TRBV7-2 and TRBJ2-3; D unresolved. V gave up 7 bases and J gave up 0 bases, with 8 bases separating them. The CDR3 totals 13 residues. Germline CDR1 is SGHTA and CDR2 is FQGNSA. CDR3 residues: CASNVYSTDTQYF. In DNA, the CDR3 is TGTGCCAGCAACGTATATAGCACAGATACGCAGTATTTT.